This TCR beta chain was captured by sequencing in a study of blood T cell repertoires in COVID-19. Whole-study context: Acute-phase and convalescent COVID-19 samples originated in the United States, Italy and Spain.

In germline, CDR1 is MDHEN, CDR2 SYDVKM. CDR3 length: 14 amino acids. The ends were cut back, 4 bases at V and 2 bases at J, with 8 bases in the middle. Original analysis: Reference gene primer amplification gave estimated nucleated cell counts. Profiled with immunoSEQ multiplex PCR; TCRdb holds only in-frame clones, not every one. That table gives V, J and clone size, and the DNA gave D and trimming. Here the sample spans around 180,000 clones, about four fifths being singletons. Recruitment covered over 20 US areas and drew participants whose ages spanned roughly 18 to 95 years. The clonotype originates from a man between 45 and 60 years old who had recovered from COVID-19. This chain links TRBV28 with TRBJ1-4; possible D gene TRBD1, 5 bases. Input material: PBMCs or T cells enriched from blood (not recorded which). The CDR3 nucleotides are TGTGCCAGCAGTTCACCAGGGACTAATGAAAAACTGTTTTTT. Its protein product is CASSSPGTNEKLFF.